The next 27 T cell receptor beta chains were all read from a single sample in a study of blood T cell repertoires in COVID-19. Here immunoSEQ multiplex PCR was the method, and the copy in TCRdb shows in-frame clones only, minus some. The top ten hold roughly 3.1% of the sample, which has 400,000 or so clones, around 84% seen once. Material for sequencing was peripheral blood. Receptors were obtained from a human donor in a cohort sampled during active COVID-19.

The gene calls are TRBV6-4 and TRBJ2-1, with 7 nucleotides matching TRBD1. CDR1 MRHNA and CDR2 SNTAGT come from the germline V gene. This CDR3 has 17 amino acids. V shed 10 bases, J shed 3 bases, and the junction held 18 bases outside the gene matches. CDR3 region: CATNQLRPGQSYNEQFF. CDR3 DNA sequence: TGTGCCACCAACCAACTAAGACCGGGACAGAGCTACAATGAGCAGTTCTTC.

V gene TRBV12-3 or TRBV12-4 combines with J gene TRBJ2-7; TRBD1 is a possible D gene (5 bases). The CDR3 runs 12 residues. V was clipped by 5 bases and J by 5 bases, with 10 bases between them. CDR3 nucleotides: TGTGCCAGCAGTCTGGCAGGGAACGAGCAGTACTTC. Its protein is CASSLAGNEQYF.

This rearrangement joins TRBV9 to TRBJ1-2; 8 positions agree with TRBD1. This CDR3 contains 15 residues. Looked up from germline, CDR1 is SGDLS and CDR2 is YYNGEE. V lost 0 bases and J lost 5; bases outside the gene matches: 6. CDR3 nucleotide sequence: TGTGCCAGCAGCGTAGAAGGACAGGGAGTTTATGGCTACACCTTC. Translated, it gives CASSVEGQGVYGYTF.

V gene TRBV4-1 combines with J gene TRBJ2-1; possibly TRBD2 for D (6 bases). Germline V gene sequence: CDR1 MGHRA, CDR2 YSYEKL. The CDR3 has 13 amino acids. V was clipped by 1 base and J by 7 bases, with 8 bases between them. DNA of the CDR3: TGCGCCAGCAGCCAAGTAGCGGCTAATGAGCAGTTCTTC. Its protein product is CASSQVAANEQFF.

The V gene is TRBV25-1, the J gene TRBJ2-4, with a possible D match to TRBD2 (5 bases). Deletions cut 3 bases from V and 0 bases from J, with 12 bases between. Per the germline V gene, CDR1 is MGHDK and CDR2 is SYGVNS. This CDR3 comprises 16 residues. CDR3 residues: CASSDAAGLAKNIQYF. In nucleotides, the CDR3 is TGTGCCAGCAGTGATGCTGCAGGACTAGCCAAAAACATTCAGTACTTC. Full variable domain (missing parts from reference TRBV25-1 and TRBJ2-4): EADIYQTPRYLVIGTGKKITLECSQTMGHDKMYWYQQDPGMELHLIHYSYGVNSTEKGDLSSESTVSRIRTEHFPLTLESARPSHTSQYLCASSDAAGLAKNIQYFGAGTRLSVL.

This chain connects TRBV7-3 to TRBJ2-6; 7 bases line up with TRBD1. The germline CDR1 and CDR2 sequences are SGHTA and FQGTGA. V was clipped by 5 bases and J by 2 bases; unmatched bases: 9. This CDR3 has 17 residues. The CDR3 nucleotides are TGTGCCAGCAGCGCCGCCCCCACAGGGGCTGGGGCCAACGTCCTGACTTTC. This gives the protein CASSAAPTGAGANVLTF.

V is TRBV7-8 and J is TRBJ2-7, with 7 bases that match TRBD2. Germline V gene data show CDR1 as SGHVS and CDR2 as FQNEAQ. The CDR3 extends over 14 amino acids. J was trimmed by 8 bases and V by 6 bases; bases with no gene match: 13. The CDR3 DNA is TGTGCCAGCAGGGAGGGCGGGAGAAGTCCCCAGCAGTACTTC. Encoded protein: CASREGGRSPQQYF.

The chain has TRBV6-5 and TRBJ1-2, with D maybe TRBD1 (5 bases). This CDR3 comprises 13 residues. Per the germline V gene, CDR1 is MNHEY and CDR2 is SVGAGI. Trimming shortened V by 6 bases and J by 2 bases, and 10 bases separated the two germline ends. This CDR3 is CASSWTPNYGYTF. In DNA, the CDR3 is TGTGCCAGCAGCTGGACACCGAACTATGGCTACACCTTC.

The rearrangement links TRBV5-1 to TRBJ1-4; D unclear. Trimming removed 0 bases from V and 6 bases from J, with 9 bases in between. CDR3 size: 14 residues. Germline CDR1 and CDR2: SGHRS and YFSETQ. CDR3 in amino acids: CASSLDTAYEKLFF. As DNA, the CDR3 is TGCGCCAGCAGCTTGGACACCGCCTATGAAAAACTGTTTTTT.

The chain joins TRBV20-1 to TRBJ2-7; the match to TRBD1 covers 7 bases. Germline assignment: CDR1 DFQATT and CDR2 SNEGSKA (reference sequence). V shed 6 bases, J shed 5 bases, and the junction held 4 bases outside the gene matches. The CDR3 spans 11 residues. The CDR3 coding sequence is TGCAGTGCAACGACAGGGAACGAGCAGTACTTC. Translating it yields CSATTGNEQYF.

This clone occurred once. This sequence joins TRBV6-4 and TRBJ1-2, with 8 bases lining up with TRBD1. Trimming at V came to 3 bases and at J to 8 bases, leaving 8 bases not matched to a gene. The V gene's germline CDR1 is MRHNA and CDR2 SNTAGT. This CDR3 region has 14 residues. Here the CDR3 DNA reads TGTGCCAGCAGTGAGACGCAGGGGGCTGGAGGCTACACCTTC. Protein sequence: CASSETQGAGGYTF.

This chain joins TRBV13 and TRBJ2-3; 8 bases align to TRBD2. This CDR3 region has 11 residues. V was clipped by 5 bases and J by 8 bases; unmatched bases: 0. CDR1 is PRHDT and CDR2 is FYEKMQ in the germline V gene (reference sequence). This chain's CDR3 is CASSRGGTQYF. The CDR3 region has the DNA TGTGCCAGCAGCCGGGGGGGTACGCAGTATTTT. The full variable domain, completed using reference TRBV13 and TRBJ2-3, is AAGVIQSPRHLIKEKRETATLKCYPIPRHDTVYWYQQGPGQDPQFLISFYEKMQSDKGSIPDRFSAQQFSDYHSELNMSSLELGDSALYFCASSRGGTQYFGPGTRLTVL.

This chain joins TRBV10-3 and TRBJ1-1; 7 bases fit TRBD1. Trimming cost V 2 bases and J 1 base; bases outside gene matches: 16. The length of the CDR3 is 19 residues. Germline CDR1 is ENHRY and CDR2 is SYGVKD. The CDR3 DNA sequence: TGTGCCATCAGTGAGCCGAGAATATCCGGGACAGAAAAGAACACTGAAGCTTTCTTT. This translates into CAISEPRISGTEKNTEAFF.

The rearrangement joins TRBV19 to TRBJ1-1, with D unclear. The V gene lost 5 bases and the J gene lost 9 bases, with 19 bases spanning the gap. The germline gives CDR1 LNHDA, CDR2 SQIVND (reference sequence). The CDR3 covers 14 residues. For the CDR3, the DNA is TGTGCCAGTAGTCTGAGAGTTTACAGCCCAAAAGCTTTCTTT. This encodes CASSLRVYSPKAFF.

Regarding this clone: At the DNA level, this CDR3 is encoded by other sequences in the same sample as well. CDR3 nucleotides: TGCAGTGCTAGCTCCAGCTACGAGCAGTACTTC. It encodes CSASSSYEQYF. J is TRBJ2-7 and V is TRBV20-1; no definite D call. The germline V gene has CDR1 DFQATT and CDR2 SNEGSKA (reference sequence). This CDR3 comprises 11 residues. V was shortened by 3 bases and J by 3 bases, with 6 bases between the two germline ends.

This chain connects TRBV5-1 to TRBJ2-7; TRBD1 matches at 7 bases. Germline V gives CDR1 SGHRS, CDR2 YFSETQ. This CDR3 spans 14 amino acids. V trimming: 4 bases; J trimming: 5 bases; junction bases outside the gene matches: 9. The CDR3 DNA reads TGCGCCAGCAGCAAATCGGACAGGACGGACGAGCAGTACTTC. Translation gives CASSKSDRTDEQYF.

V and J are TRBV9 and TRBJ2-7; D unresolved. The germline CDR1 and CDR2 sequences are SGDLS and YYNGEE. Trimming shortened V by 0 bases and J by 6 bases, and 13 bases separated the two germline ends. The CDR3 length is 14 residues. In DNA form, the CDR3 reads TGTGCCAGCAGCGTAGGTTTACAGCCTCGCGAGCAGTACTTC. This codes for CASSVGLQPREQYF.

CDR3 region: CASSRRTEDTGELFF. CDR3 DNA sequence: TGTGCCAGCTCACGACGGACAGAGGACACCGGGGAGCTGTTTTTT. J is TRBJ2-2 and V is TRBV18; D is perhaps TRBD1 (6 bases). Trimming pared 4 bases from V and 3 bases from J, leaving 12 bases between. Germline CDR1 reads KGHSH; CDR2 reads LQKENI. The CDR3 contains 15 residues.

J is TRBJ2-5 and V is TRBV19; the D gene is possibly TRBD1 (6 bases). Trimming took off 2 bases at V and 4 bases at J, with 17 bases between the two ends. From germline, CDR1 is LNHDA and CDR2 SQIVND (reference sequence). The CDR3 sequence is 16 residues long. The DNA for the CDR3 is TGTGCCAGTAGTATATCCCTACGCAGGGGAGCAGAGACCCAGTACTTC. It codes for CASSISLRRGAETQYF.

The chain joins TRBV10-3 to TRBJ2-1; TRBD2 aligns across 10 bases. Germline-derived CDR1 and CDR2 are ENHRY and SYGVKD. This CDR3 is 13 amino acids long. V shed 4 bases, J shed 10 bases, and the junction held 4 bases outside the gene matches. CDR3 amino acids: CAISVTSGTEQFF. CDR3 DNA sequence: TGTGCCATCAGTGTTACTAGCGGGACCGAGCAGTTCTTC.

This chain joins TRBV16 and TRBJ2-3; D possibly corresponds to TRBD2 (5 bases). From germline, CDR1 is KGHSY and CDR2 FQNENV. V lost 7 bases, J lost 0 bases, and 11 bases lay in between. The CDR3 covers 14 residues. CDR3 protein: CASNGLFSTDTQYF. CDR3 bases: TGTGCCAGCAACGGACTGTTTAGCACAGATACGCAGTATTTT. The variable domain in full, completed from reference TRBV16 and TRBJ2-3, reads GEEVAQTPKHLVRGEGQKAKLYCAPIKGHSYVFWYQQVLKNEFKFLISFQNENVFDETGMPKERFSAKCLPNSPCSLEIQATKLEDSAVYFCASNGLFSTDTQYFGPGTRLTVL.

The rearrangement links TRBV6-1 to TRBJ2-1, with 12 bases that match TRBD2. This CDR3 contains 18 residues. The V gene end was trimmed by 4 bases and the J gene end by 4 bases; junction bases not matched to a gene: 11. Germline V gives CDR1 MNHNS, CDR2 SASEGT. CDR3 residues: CASSARPSGGASYNEQFF. DNA for the CDR3: TGTGCCAGCAGTGCCCGTCCTAGCGGGGGGGCCTCTTACAATGAGCAGTTCTTC.

This chain joins TRBV2 and TRBJ1-1, with TRBD1 identical over 7 bases. The CDR3 sequence is 14 residues long. V trimming: 6 bases; J trimming: 6 bases; junction bases outside the gene matches: 10. CDR1 is SNHLY, CDR2 FYNNEI, per germline. In nucleotides, the CDR3 is TGTGCCAGCAGGACGACAGGGAGTTGGGCTGAAGCTTTCTTT. Its protein product is CASRTTGSWAEAFF.

The chain uses TRBV6-4 and TRBJ2-5, with a weak D call TRBD2 (5 bases). The CDR3 runs 13 residues. Trimming pared 3 bases from V and 5 bases from J, leaving 10 bases between. Germline CDR1 is MRHNA and CDR2 is SNTAGT. This chain's CDR3 is CASSEGPGETQYF. Here the CDR3 DNA reads TGTGCCAGCAGTGAGGGCCCGGGGGAGACCCAGTACTTC.

This chain links TRBV7-9 with TRBJ1-6; 7 nucleotides line up with TRBD1. V gave up 3 bases and J gave up 5 bases; unmatched junction bases: 10. The CDR3 extends over 17 amino acids. Germline values: CDR1 SEHNR, CDR2 FQNEAQ (reference sequence). The CDR3 reads CASSLFTGTADNSPLHF. The CDR3 region has the DNA TGTGCCAGCAGCTTGTTTACCGGGACAGCAGATAATTCACCCCTCCACTTT.

The V call is TRBV27, the J call TRBJ2-3, with 7 bases aligning to TRBD2. The CDR3 consists of 13 residues. The germline CDR1 and CDR2 sequences are MNHEY and SMNVEV (reference sequence). The V and J ends lost 4 bases and 14 bases, in that order; junction bases with no gene match: 12. The CDR3 nucleotides read TGTGCCAGCAGTTACGGAAGCGGGACCCTCCCGTATTTT. This gives the protein CASSYGSGTLPYF.

This chain uses TRBV5-1 with TRBJ2-2, with 9 nucleotides matching TRBD1. The CDR3 length is 15 residues. Losses at the gene ends were 4 bases for V and 6 bases for J; bases not matched to a gene: 7. Germline V CDR1 and CDR2: SGHRS, YFSETQ. Here the CDR3 reads CASSPGQGLSGELFF. CDR3 in DNA: TGCGCCAGCAGCCCGGGACAGGGCCTTTCCGGGGAGCTGTTTTTT.